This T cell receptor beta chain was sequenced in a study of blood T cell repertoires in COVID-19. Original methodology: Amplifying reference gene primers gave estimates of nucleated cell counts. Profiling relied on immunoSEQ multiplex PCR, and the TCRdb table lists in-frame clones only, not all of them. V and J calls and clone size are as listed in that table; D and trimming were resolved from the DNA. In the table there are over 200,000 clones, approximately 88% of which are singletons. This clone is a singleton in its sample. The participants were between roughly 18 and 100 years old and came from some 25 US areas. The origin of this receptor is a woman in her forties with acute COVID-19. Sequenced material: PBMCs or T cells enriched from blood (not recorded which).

The CDR3 nucleotides read TGTGCCAGCAGCGGGGGACTCAAGGAGGATGAAAAACTGTTTTTT. Encoded protein: CASSGGLKEDEKLFF. This rearrangement joins TRBV9 to TRBJ1-4; maybe TRBD1 (5 bases). The germline V and J ends were trimmed by 3 bases and 6 bases, with 15 bases remaining between them. Germline V gene data show CDR1 as SGDLS and CDR2 as YYNGEE. The CDR3 has 15 residues. The full variable domain, completed using reference TRBV9 and TRBJ1-4, is DSGVTQTPKHLITATGQRVTLRCSPRSGDLSVYWYQQSLDQGLQFLIQYYNGEERAKGNILERFSAQQFPDLHSELNLSSLELGDSALYFCASSGGLKEDEKLFFGSGTQLSVL.